This TCR beta chain was retrieved from a study of T cell responses to AZD1222 COVID-19 vaccine. Findings and caveats of the study: Spike-wide vaccine-associated CD4 TCRs dominated at 160-218 and 743-854. Unmutated variant regions reportedly attract nearly half of all spike-specific TCRs. Only a handful of AZD1222 recipients, several in all, had baseline seropositivity.

CDR1 is MNHEY and CDR2 is SMNVEV in the germline V gene (reference sequence). The CDR3 has 16 amino acids. The germline V and J ends were trimmed by 8 bases and 5 bases, with 23 bases remaining between them. Turning to this clone: Its antigen remains unidentified.

Assay used: immunoSEQ multiplex PCR; TCRdb lists only in-frame clones, some missing. The top ten clones hold 1.9% of a sample with some 130,000 clones, approximately 90% of them seen once. The receptor comes from an adult in good health. The sample consisted of peripheral blood, taken on day 0 of AZD1222 vaccination. J is TRBJ2-3 and V is TRBV27, with unresolved D. Written as DNA, the CDR3 is TGTGCCAGCCGGCAATTAGCCGCTCAGTTGGTAGATACGCAGTATTTT. Amino acids: CASRQLAAQLVDTQYF.